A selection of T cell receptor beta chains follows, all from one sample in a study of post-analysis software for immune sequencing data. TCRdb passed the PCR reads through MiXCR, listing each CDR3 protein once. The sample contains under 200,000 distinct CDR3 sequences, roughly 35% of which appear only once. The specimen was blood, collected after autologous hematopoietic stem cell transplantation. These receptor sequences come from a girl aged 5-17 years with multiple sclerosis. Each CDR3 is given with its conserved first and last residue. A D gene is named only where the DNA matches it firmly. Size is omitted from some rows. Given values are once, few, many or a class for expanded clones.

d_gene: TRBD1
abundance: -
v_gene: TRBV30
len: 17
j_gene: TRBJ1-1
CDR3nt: TGTGCCTGGAAGTCGATCGGGACAGGGGGCCGGAACACTGAAGCTTTCTTT
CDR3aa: CAWKSIGTGGRNTEAFF

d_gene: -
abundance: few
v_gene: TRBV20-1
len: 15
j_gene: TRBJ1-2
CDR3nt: TGCAGTGCTAGTGGGGGAAGCAGGGGCTCCTATGGCTACACCTTC
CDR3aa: CSASGGSRGSYGYTF

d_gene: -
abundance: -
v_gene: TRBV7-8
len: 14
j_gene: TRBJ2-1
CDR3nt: TGTGCCGGCAGCGCCTCAAGCTCCTACAATGAGCAGTTCTTC
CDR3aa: CAGSASSSYNEQFF

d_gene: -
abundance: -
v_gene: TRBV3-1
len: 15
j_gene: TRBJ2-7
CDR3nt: TGTGCCAGCAGCCTGAGCGGCGGTCGCTCCTACGAGCAGTACTTC
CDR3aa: CASSLSGGRSYEQYF

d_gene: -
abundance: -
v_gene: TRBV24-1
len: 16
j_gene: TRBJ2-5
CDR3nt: TGTGCCACCAGTGATTTAACTTTTGGGGGTCAAGAGACCCAGTACTTC
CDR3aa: CATSDLTFGGQETQYF

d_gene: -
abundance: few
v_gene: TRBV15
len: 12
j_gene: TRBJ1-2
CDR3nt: TGTGCCGCCGGGGGCGGGGGCTATGGCTACACCTTC
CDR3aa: CAAGGGGYGYTF

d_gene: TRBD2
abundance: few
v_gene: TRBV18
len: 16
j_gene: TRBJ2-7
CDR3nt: TGTGCCAGCTCACACGGGACTAGCGGGATCTCGGGAGAGCAGTACTTC
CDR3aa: CASSHGTSGISGEQYF

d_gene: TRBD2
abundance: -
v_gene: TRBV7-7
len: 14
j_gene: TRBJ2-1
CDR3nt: TGTGCTAGCAGCCAGCGGGAGGGCCTCGGTGAGCAGTTCTTC
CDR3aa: CASSQREGLGEQFF

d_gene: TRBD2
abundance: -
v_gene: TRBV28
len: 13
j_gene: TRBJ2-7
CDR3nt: TGTGCCAGCAGAACGGGGGGGATCTACGAGCAGTACTTC
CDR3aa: CASRTGGIYEQYF

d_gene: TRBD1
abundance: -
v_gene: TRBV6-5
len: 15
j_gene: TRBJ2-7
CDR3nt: TGTGCCAGCAGGCAGGATAGGACAGGGGGCTACGAGCAGTACTTC
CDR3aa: CASRQDRTGGYEQYF

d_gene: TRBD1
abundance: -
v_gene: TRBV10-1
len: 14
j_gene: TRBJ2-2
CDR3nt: TGCGCCAGCAGTCTGGACAGGACCACCGGGGAGCTGTTTTTT
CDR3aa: CASSLDRTTGELFF

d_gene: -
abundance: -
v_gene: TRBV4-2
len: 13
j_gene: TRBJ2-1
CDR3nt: TGTGCCAGCAGCCCCGCTGGCGTCCATGAGCAGTTCTTC
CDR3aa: CASSPAGVHEQFF

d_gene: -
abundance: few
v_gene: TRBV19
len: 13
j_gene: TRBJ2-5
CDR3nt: TGTGCCAGTAGTATCCGGGGTGAGGAGACCCAGTACTTC
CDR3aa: CASSIRGEETQYF

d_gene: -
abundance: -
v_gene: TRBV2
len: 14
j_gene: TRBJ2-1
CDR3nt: TGTGCCAGCACACCGAGGGTCTCTTACAATGAGCAGTTCTTC
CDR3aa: CASTPRVSYNEQFF

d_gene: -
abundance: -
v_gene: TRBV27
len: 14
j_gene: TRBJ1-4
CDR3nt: TGTGCCAGCAGTTTAGGGGGAGGGGGACCAAAACTGTTTTTT
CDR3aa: CASSLGGGGPKLFF

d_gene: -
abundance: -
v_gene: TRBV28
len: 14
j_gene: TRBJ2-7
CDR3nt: TGTGCCAGCAGTTTCGGCGGGCCGACCTACGAGCAGTACTTC
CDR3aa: CASSFGGPTYEQYF

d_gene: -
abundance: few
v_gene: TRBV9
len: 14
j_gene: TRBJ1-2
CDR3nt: TGTGCCAGCAGCGTAGGAGGAGGCGACTATGGCTACACCTTC
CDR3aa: CASSVGGGDYGYTF

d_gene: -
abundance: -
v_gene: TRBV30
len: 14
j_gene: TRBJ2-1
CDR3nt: TGTGCCCGGAGTGCCGGGGTAATTTACAATGAGCAGTTCTTC
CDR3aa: CARSAGVIYNEQFF

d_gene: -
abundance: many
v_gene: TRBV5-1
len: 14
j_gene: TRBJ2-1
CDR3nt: TGCGCCAGCAGCTTCCGTCCGGGAGAGTATGAGCAGTTCTTC
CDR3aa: CASSFRPGEYEQFF

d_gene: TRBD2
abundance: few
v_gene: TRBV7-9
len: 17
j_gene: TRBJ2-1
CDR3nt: TGTGCCAGCAGCTTAGGCATTTTGGGGACTAGGCAAAATGAGCAGTTCTTC
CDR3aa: CASSLGILGTRQNEQFF

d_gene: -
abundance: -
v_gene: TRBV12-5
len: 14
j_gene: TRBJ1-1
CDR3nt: TGTGCTAGTGGTTTGGTACGGGTAAGCACTGAAGCTTTCTTT
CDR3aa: CASGLVRVSTEAFF

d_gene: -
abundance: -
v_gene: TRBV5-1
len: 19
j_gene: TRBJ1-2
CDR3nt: TGCGCCAGCAGCTTGGGTGGCAGGATACGTGCAAGGGGGGACTATGGCTACACCTTC
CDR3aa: CASSLGGRIRARGDYGYTF

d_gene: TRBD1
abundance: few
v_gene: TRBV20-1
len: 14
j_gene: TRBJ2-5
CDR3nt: TGCAGTGCTAGAAGGGGGCGGGTCCAAGAGACCCAGTACTTC
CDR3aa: CSARRGRVQETQYF

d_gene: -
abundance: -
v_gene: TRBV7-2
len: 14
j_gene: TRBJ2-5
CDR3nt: TGTGCCAGCAGCTTCCGACAGCCCCAAGAGACCCAGTACTTC
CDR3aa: CASSFRQPQETQYF

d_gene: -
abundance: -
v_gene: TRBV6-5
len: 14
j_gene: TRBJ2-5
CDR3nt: TGTGCCAGCAGTGCCCCCGCCGGCCACCGGGAGCAGTACTTC
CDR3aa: CASSAPAGHREQYF

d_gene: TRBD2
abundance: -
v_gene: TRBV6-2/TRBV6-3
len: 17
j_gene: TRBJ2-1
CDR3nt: TGTGCCAGCAGTTACTGGAGCGGGAGGGCCTCCTACAATGAGCAGTTCTTC
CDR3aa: CASSYWSGRASYNEQFF

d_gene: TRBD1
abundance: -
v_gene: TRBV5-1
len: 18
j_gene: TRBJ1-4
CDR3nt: TGCGCCAGCAGCTTGGGCCCGAGAGGGACAGGCACTAATGAAAAACTCTTTTTT
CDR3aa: CASSLGPRGTGTNEKLFF

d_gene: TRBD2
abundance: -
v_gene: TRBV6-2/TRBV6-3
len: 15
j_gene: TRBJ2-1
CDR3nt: TGTGCCAGCAGTTGGGAATCGGGAGGTCGGAATGAGCAGTTCTTC
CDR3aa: CASSWESGGRNEQFF

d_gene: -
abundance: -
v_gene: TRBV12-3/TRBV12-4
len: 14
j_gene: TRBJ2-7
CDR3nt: TGTGCCAGCAGCTGGGGGCGGACCGCCTACGAGCAGTACTTC
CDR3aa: CASSWGRTAYEQYF

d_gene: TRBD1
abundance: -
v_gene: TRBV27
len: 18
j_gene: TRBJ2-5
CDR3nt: TGTGCCAGCAGTTCTGCTTCTTCGGACAGGGTGTTGGAAGAGACCCAGTACTTC
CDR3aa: CASSSASSDRVLEETQYF

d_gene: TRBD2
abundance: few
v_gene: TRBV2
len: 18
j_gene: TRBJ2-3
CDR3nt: TGTGCCAGCAGTGAATGGCGGGAGGCCACGTCGCGCACAGATACGCAGTATTTT
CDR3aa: CASSEWREATSRTDTQYF

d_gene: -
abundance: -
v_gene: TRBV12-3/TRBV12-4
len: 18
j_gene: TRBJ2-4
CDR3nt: TGTGCCAGCAGTTTAGGGGATGGGGGGCGCGTGGCCAAAAACATTCAGTACTTC
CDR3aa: CASSLGDGGRVAKNIQYF

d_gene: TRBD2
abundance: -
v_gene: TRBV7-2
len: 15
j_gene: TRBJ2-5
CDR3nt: TGTGCCAGCAGCTTAGTAGCGGGAGCTCTAGAGACCCAGTACTTC
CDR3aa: CASSLVAGALETQYF

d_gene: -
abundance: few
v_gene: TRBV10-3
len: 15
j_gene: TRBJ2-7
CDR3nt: TGTGCCATCAGTGACCCCTCAGAGGGGAGGTACGAGCAGTACTTC
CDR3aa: CAISDPSEGRYEQYF

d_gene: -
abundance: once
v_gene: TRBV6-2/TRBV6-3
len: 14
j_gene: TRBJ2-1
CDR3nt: TGTGCCAGCAGTTACCGGCTAGAAAGCAATGAGCAGTTCTTC
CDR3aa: CASSYRLESNEQFF

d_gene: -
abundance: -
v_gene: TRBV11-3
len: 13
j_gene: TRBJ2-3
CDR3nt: TGTGCCAGCGCACTTAACCAGGTGGATACGCAGTATTTT
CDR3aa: CASALNQVDTQYF

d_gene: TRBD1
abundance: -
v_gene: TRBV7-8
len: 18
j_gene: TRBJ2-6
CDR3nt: TGTGCCAGCAGCTCACCGGGACAGGCGCTATCTGGGGCCAACGCCCTGACTTTC
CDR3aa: CASSSPGQALSGANALTF

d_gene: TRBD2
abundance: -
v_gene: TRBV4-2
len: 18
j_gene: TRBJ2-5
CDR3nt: TGTGCCAGCAGCCAAGGAGGGACTAGCGGGAGGAAGGGAGAGACCCAGTACTTC
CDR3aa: CASSQGGTSGRKGETQYF

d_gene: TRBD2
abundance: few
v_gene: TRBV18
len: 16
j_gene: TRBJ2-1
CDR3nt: TGTGCCAGCTCACCTGAAACTAGCGGGTCCTACAATGAGCAGTTCTTC
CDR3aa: CASSPETSGSYNEQFF

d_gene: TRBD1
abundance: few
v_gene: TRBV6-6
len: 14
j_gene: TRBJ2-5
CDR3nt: TGTGCCAGCAGTAAGGACAGGGTTGAAAAGACCCAGTACTTC
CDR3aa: CASSKDRVEKTQYF

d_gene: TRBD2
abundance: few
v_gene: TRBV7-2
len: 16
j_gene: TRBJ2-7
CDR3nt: TGTGCCAGCAGCGACGGGACTAGCGGGAGTATTTACGAGCAGTACTTC
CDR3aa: CASSDGTSGSIYEQYF

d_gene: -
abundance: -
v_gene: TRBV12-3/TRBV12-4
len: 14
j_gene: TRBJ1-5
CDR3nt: TGTGCCAGCAGTTTGGATCAAGGGAATCAGCCCCAGCATTTT
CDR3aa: CASSLDQGNQPQHF

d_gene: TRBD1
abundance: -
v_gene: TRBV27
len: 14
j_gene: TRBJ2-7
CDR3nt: TGTGCCAGCAGTTTACGGGACAGCTTCTACGAGCAGTACTTC
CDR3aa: CASSLRDSFYEQYF

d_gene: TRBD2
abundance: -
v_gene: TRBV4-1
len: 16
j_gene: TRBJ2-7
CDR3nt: TGCGCCAGCAGCCCCGAAGTCAGCGGGACCTCCTACGAGCAGTACTTC
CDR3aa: CASSPEVSGTSYEQYF